These T cell receptor beta chains were read from a single sample in a study of CD8+ T cells in alopecia areata. Clones were sequenced by immunoSEQ multiplex PCR, and TCRdb holds only the in-frame ones, with some missing. The sample has 150,000 to 200,000 clones, about 60% seen once. This specimen consisted of CD8+ T cells sorted from blood, obtained at week 24, from a patient treated with tofacitinib. These receptors were collected from a human donor with alopecia areata. CDR3s include the opening cysteine and the closing phenylalanine or tryptophan. Each record gives: J gene, D gene, clone size, V gene, CDR3 DNA, CDR3 protein. A D gene is named only where the DNA matches it firmly. Expanded clones get a size class; other rows say once, few or many, or leave the size out.

j_gene: TRBJ1-3; d_gene: NA; abundance: once; v_gene: TRBV5-1; CDR3nt: TGCGCCAGCAGCCACGGAGCCGGAAACACCATATATTTT; CDR3aa: CASSHGAGNTIYF
j_gene: TRBJ2-7; d_gene: TRBD1; abundance: NA; v_gene: TRBV6-6; CDR3nt: TGTGCCAGCAGGCGCCGGACAGGCCCCGCTCACGAGCAGTACTTC; CDR3aa: CASRRRTGPAHEQYF
j_gene: TRBJ1-5; d_gene: TRBD1; abundance: NA; v_gene: TRBV19; CDR3nt: TGTGCCAGTAGTATCAGGCCAGGGGGCTTTCAGCCCCAGCATTTT; CDR3aa: CASSIRPGGFQPQHF
j_gene: TRBJ1-2; d_gene: NA; abundance: once; v_gene: TRBV6-5; CDR3nt: TGTGCCAGCAGTCAAGGGGATGGCTACACCTTC; CDR3aa: CASSQGDGYTF
j_gene: TRBJ1-2; d_gene: NA; abundance: NA; v_gene: TRBV7-9; CDR3nt: TGTGCCAGCAGCTTAGCCTTGGGGTACGGCTACACCTTC; CDR3aa: CASSLALGYGYTF
j_gene: TRBJ1-2; d_gene: NA; abundance: NA; v_gene: TRBV27; CDR3nt: TGTGCCAGCAGTAAAGACATCTATGGCTACACCTTC; CDR3aa: CASSKDIYGYTF
j_gene: TRBJ2-3; d_gene: NA; abundance: NA; v_gene: TRBV30; CDR3nt: TGTGCCTGCCCTGCAACGGGCTTAGATACGCAGTATTTT; CDR3aa: CACPATGLDTQYF
j_gene: TRBJ1-2; d_gene: NA; abundance: NA; v_gene: TRBV4-1; CDR3nt: TGCGCCAGCAGCCAAGTTTGGTGGTATGGCTACACCTTC; CDR3aa: CASSQVWWYGYTF
j_gene: TRBJ1-1; d_gene: NA; abundance: NA; v_gene: TRBV15; CDR3nt: TGTGCCACCAGCAGAGTCCCGGGCACTGAAGCTTTCTTT; CDR3aa: CATSRVPGTEAFF
j_gene: TRBJ1-1; d_gene: NA; abundance: once; v_gene: TRBV14; CDR3nt: TGTGCCAGCAGCCAAGAAAACATACTTGAAGCTTTCTTT; CDR3aa: CASSQENILEAFF
j_gene: TRBJ1-2; d_gene: NA; abundance: NA; v_gene: TRBV5-6; CDR3nt: TGTGCCAGCAGCTTTGGGACGGACCTGTATGGCTACACCTTC; CDR3aa: CASSFGTDLYGYTF
j_gene: TRBJ2-1; d_gene: NA; abundance: NA; v_gene: TRBV27; CDR3nt: TGTGCCAGCAGTCTAACTAGGGGTTACAATGAGCAGTTCTTC; CDR3aa: CASSLTRGYNEQFF
j_gene: TRBJ1-2; d_gene: NA; abundance: NA; v_gene: TRBV2; CDR3nt: TGTGCCAGCAGGCGGGACATGCAGGGCGCTAACTATGGCTACACCTTC; CDR3aa: CASRRDMQGANYGYTF
j_gene: TRBJ2-5; d_gene: TRBD2; abundance: NA; v_gene: TRBV6-1; CDR3nt: TGTGCCAGCAGTGAAGCAGGAGCGGGGGTAGGGGAGACCCAGTACTTC; CDR3aa: CASSEAGAGVGETQYF
j_gene: TRBJ2-7; d_gene: NA; abundance: NA; v_gene: TRBV13; CDR3nt: TGTGCCAGCAGTCAGATGGGGAACGAGCAGTACTTC; CDR3aa: CASSQMGNEQYF
j_gene: TRBJ2-7; d_gene: NA; abundance: NA; v_gene: TRBV5-1; CDR3nt: TGCGCCAGCAGCTTGGGAGGGCCCTCCTACGAGCAGTACTTC; CDR3aa: CASSLGGPSYEQYF
j_gene: TRBJ2-1; d_gene: NA; abundance: NA; v_gene: TRBV4-1; CDR3nt: TGCGCCAGCAGCCAAGATGAGGCGAGCTCCTACAATGAGCAGTTCTTC; CDR3aa: CASSQDEASSYNEQFF
j_gene: TRBJ2-1; d_gene: TRBD2; abundance: NA; v_gene: TRBV4-1; CDR3nt: TGCGCCAGCAGCCAGGCAATAGCGGGGTTATCGCACCCCTACAATGAGCAGTTCTTC; CDR3aa: CASSQAIAGLSHPYNEQFF
j_gene: TRBJ1-5; d_gene: TRBD1; abundance: NA; v_gene: TRBV13; CDR3nt: TGTGCCAGCAGCAGCGGGACAGGGGCGGGCAATCAGCCCCAGCATTTT; CDR3aa: CASSSGTGAGNQPQHF
j_gene: TRBJ1-3; d_gene: NA; abundance: NA; v_gene: TRBV5-6; CDR3nt: TGTGCCAGCAGCTTTAGGCGACAGCACCCCGGAAACACCATATATTTT; CDR3aa: CASSFRRQHPGNTIYF
j_gene: TRBJ1-1; d_gene: TRBD1; abundance: NA; v_gene: TRBV2; CDR3nt: TGTGCCAGCAGTGTGTGGGACAGGCGGAACACTGAAGCTTTCTTT; CDR3aa: CASSVWDRRNTEAFF